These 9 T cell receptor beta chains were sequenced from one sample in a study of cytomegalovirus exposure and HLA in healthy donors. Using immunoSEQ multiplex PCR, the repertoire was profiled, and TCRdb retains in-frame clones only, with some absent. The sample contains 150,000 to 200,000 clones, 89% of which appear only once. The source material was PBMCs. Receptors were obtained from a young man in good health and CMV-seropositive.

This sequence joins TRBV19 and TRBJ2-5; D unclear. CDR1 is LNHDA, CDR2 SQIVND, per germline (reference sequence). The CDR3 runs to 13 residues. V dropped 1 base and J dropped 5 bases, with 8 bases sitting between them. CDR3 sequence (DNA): TGTGCCAGTAGTATAGGTCCTTCTGAGACCCAGTACTTC. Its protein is CASSIGPSETQYF.

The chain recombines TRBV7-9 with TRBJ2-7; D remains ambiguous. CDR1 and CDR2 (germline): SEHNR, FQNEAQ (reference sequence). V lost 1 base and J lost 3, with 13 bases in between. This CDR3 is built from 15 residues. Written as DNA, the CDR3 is TGTGCCAGCAGCTTAGGTCGGAGTGCGAGCTACGAGCAGTACTTC. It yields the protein CASSLGRSASYEQYF.

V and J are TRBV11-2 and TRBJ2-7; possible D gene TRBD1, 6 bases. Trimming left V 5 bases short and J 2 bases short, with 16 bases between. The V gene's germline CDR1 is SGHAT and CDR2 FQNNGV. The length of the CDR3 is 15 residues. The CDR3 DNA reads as TGTGCCAGCAGCCAAGGGACAAACTTCGCCTACGAGCAGTACTTC. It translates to CASSQGTNFAYEQYF.

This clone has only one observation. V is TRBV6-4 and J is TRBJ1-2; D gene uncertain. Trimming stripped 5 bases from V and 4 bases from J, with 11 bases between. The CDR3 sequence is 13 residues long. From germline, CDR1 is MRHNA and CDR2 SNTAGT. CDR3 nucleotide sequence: TGTGCCAGCAGTATTAAAGAGGGCTATGGCTACACCTTC. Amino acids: CASSIKEGYGYTF.

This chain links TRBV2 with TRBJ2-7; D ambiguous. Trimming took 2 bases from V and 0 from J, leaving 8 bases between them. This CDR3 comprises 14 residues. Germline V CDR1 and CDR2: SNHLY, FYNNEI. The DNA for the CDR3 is TGTGCCAGCAGTGAATCGACAACCTCCTACGAGCAGTACTTC. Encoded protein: CASSESTTSYEQYF.

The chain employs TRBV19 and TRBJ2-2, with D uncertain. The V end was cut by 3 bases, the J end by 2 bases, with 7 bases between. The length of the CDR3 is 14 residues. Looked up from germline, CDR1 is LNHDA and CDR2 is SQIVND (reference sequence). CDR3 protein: CASSIFQNTGELFF. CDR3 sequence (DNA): TGTGCCAGTAGTATTTTTCAAAACACCGGGGAGCTGTTTTTT.

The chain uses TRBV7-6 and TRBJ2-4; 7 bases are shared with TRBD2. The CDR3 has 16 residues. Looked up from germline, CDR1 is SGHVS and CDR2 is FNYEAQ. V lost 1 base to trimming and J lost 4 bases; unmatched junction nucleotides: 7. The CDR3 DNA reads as TGTGCCAGCAGCTTAGAGGCGGGAGTAGGTAAAAACATTCAGTACTTC. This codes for CASSLEAGVGKNIQYF.

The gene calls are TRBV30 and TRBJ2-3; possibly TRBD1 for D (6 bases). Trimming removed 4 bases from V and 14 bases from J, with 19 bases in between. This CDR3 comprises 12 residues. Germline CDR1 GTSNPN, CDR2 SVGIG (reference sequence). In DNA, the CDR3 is TGTGCCTGGACTCCTAGGGGGACCCTCGTGTATTTT. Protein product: CAWTPRGTLVYF.

CDR3 region: CASSLSPGANTGELFF. The CDR3 nucleotides read TGTGCCAGCAGCTTATCCCCAGGTGCGAACACCGGGGAGCTGTTTTTT. The rearrangement uses TRBV11-2 and TRBJ2-2, with D uncertain. There are 16 residues in the CDR3. V was pared by 2 bases and J by 0 bases, with 10 bases between. Germline V gene sequence: CDR1 SGHAT, CDR2 FQNNGV.